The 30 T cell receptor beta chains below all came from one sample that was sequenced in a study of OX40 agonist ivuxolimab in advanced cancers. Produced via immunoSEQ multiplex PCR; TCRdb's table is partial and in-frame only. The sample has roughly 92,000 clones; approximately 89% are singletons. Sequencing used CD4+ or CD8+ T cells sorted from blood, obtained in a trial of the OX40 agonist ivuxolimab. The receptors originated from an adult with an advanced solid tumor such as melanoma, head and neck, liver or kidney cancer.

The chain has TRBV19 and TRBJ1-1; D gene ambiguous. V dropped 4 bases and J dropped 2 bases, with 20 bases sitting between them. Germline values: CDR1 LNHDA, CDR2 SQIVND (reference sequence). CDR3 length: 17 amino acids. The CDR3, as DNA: TGTGCCAGTAGTACCCCTACCACAGATGTCGTAAACACTGAAGCTTTCTTT. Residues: CASSTPTTDVVNTEAFF.

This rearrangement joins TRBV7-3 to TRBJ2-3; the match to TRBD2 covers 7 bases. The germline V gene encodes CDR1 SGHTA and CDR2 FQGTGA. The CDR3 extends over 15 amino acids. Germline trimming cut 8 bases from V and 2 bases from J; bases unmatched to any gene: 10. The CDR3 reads CASRIRGDATDTQYF. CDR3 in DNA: TGTGCCAGCCGAATACGGGGGGACGCCACAGATACGCAGTATTTT.

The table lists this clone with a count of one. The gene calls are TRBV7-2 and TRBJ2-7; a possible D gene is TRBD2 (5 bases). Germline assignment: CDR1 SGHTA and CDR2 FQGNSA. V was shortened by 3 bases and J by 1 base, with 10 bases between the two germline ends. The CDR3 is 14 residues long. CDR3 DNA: TGTGCCAGCAGCTTCGTTCGGGGTTCCTACGAGCAGTACTTC. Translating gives CASSFVRGSYEQYF.

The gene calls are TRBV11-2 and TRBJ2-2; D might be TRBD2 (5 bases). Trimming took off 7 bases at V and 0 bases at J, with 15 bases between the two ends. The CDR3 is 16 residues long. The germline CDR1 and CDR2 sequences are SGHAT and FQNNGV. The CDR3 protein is CASTLGVSANTGELFF. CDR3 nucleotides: TGTGCCAGCACCCTTGGCGTTAGCGCGAACACCGGGGAGCTGTTTTTT. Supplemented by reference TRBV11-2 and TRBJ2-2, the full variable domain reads EAGVAQSPRYKIIEKRQSVAFWCNPISGHATLYWYQQILGQGPKLLIQFQNNGVVDDSQLPKDRFSAERLKGVDSTLKIQPAKLEDSAVYLCASTLGVSANTGELFFGEGSRLTVL.

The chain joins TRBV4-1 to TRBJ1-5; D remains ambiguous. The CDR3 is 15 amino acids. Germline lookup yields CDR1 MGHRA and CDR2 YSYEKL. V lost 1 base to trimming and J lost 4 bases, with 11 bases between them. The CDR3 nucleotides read TGCGCCAGCAGCCAAGTCACGACGTTAAATCAGCCCCAGCATTTT. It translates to CASSQVTTLNQPQHF.

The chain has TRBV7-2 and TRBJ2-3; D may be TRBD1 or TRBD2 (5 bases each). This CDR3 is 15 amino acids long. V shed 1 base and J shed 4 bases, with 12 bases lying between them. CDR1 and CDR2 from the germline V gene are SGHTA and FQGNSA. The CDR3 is CASSLVAGRADTQYF. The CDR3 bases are TGTGCCAGCAGCTTAGTGGCAGGGCGGGCAGATACGCAGTATTTT.

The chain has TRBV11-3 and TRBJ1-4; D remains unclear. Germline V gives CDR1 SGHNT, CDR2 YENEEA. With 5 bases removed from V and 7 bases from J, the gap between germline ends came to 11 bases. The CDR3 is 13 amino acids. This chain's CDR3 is CASSQYGVEKLFF. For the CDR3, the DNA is TGTGCCAGCAGCCAGTACGGGGTTGAAAAACTGTTTTTT.

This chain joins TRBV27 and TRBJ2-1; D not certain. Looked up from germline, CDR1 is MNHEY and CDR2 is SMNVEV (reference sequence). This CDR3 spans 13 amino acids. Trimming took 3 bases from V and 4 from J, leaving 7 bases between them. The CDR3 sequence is CASSLARYNEQFF. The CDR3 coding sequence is TGTGCCAGCAGTTTGGCCAGGTACAATGAGCAGTTCTTC.

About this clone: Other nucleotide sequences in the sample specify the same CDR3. CDR3 residues: CASSLRTSGYEQYF. The DNA of the CDR3 is TGTGCCAGCAGCTTACGGACTAGCGGGTACGAGCAGTACTTC. The chain couples TRBV7-2 to TRBJ2-7; 11 bases are a match to TRBD2. After removal of 2 bases from V and 4 bases from J, the junction contained 1 base not matched to a gene. This CDR3 is 14 amino acids long. Per germline, CDR1 SGHTA and CDR2 FQGNSA.

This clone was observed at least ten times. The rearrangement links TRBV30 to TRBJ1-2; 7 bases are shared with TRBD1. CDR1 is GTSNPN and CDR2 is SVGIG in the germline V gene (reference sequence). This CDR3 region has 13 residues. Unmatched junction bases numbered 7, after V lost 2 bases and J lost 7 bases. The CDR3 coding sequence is TGTGCCTGGAGTATCCAGGGGGACGGTGGCTACACCTTC. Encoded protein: CAWSIQGDGGYTF.

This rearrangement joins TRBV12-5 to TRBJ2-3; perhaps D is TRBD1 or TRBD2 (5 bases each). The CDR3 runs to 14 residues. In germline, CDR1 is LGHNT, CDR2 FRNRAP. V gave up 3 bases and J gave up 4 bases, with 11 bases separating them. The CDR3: CASGFGASPDTQYF. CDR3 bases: TGTGCTAGTGGTTTTGGGGCTAGCCCAGATACGCAGTATTTT.

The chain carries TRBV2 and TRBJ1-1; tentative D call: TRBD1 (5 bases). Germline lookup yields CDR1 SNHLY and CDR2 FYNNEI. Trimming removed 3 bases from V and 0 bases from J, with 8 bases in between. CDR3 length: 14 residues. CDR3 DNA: TGTGCCAGCAGTGATAGGGGTGTGAACACTGAAGCTTTCTTT. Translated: CASSDRGVNTEAFF.

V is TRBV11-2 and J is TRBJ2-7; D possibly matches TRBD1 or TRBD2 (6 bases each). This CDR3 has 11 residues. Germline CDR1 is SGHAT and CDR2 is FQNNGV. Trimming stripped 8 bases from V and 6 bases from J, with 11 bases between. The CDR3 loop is CASVGGTEQYF. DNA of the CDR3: TGTGCCAGCGTCGGGGGCACCGAGCAGTACTTC.

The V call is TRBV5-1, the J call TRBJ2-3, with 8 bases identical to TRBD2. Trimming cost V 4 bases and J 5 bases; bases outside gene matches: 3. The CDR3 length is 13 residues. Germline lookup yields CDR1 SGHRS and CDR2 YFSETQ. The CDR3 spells CASSRRGGDTQYF. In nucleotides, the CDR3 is TGCGCCAGCAGCCGACGGGGGGGAGATACGCAGTATTTT.

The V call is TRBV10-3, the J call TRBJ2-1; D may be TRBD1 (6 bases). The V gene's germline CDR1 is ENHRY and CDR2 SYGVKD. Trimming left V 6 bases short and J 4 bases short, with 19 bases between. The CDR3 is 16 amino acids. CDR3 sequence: CAISREGDLAYNEQFF. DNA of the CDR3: TGTGCCATCAGCCGAGAGGGGGATCTAGCTTACAATGAGCAGTTCTTC.

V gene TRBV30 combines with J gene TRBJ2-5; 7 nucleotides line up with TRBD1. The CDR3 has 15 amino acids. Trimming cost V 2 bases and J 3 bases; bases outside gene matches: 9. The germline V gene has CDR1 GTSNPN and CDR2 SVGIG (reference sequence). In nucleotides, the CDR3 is TGTGCCTGGAGTCCCGACCACACAGGGGAAGAGACCCAGTACTTC. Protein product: CAWSPDHTGEETQYF.

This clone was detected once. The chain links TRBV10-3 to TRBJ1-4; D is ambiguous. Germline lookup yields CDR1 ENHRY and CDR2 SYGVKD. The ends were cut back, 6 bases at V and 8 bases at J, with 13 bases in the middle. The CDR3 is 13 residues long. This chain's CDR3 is CAIRGRVAEKLFF. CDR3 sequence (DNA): TGTGCCATCAGAGGAAGGGTCGCCGAAAAACTGTTTTTT.

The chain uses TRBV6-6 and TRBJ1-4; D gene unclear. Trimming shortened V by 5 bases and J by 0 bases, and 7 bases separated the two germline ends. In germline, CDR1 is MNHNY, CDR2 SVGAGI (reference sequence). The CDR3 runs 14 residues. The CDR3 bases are TGTGCCAGCAGTCGGGTGCCAACTAATGAAAAACTGTTTTTT. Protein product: CASSRVPTNEKLFF.

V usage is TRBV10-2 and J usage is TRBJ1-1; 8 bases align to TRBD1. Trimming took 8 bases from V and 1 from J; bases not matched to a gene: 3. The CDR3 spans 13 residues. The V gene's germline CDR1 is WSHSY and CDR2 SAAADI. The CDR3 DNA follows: TGCGCCAGCCACAGGGGGACGAACACTGAAGCTTTCTTT. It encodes CASHRGTNTEAFF.

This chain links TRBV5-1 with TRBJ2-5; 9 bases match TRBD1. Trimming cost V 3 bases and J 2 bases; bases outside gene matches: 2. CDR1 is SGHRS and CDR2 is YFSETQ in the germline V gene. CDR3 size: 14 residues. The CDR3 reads CASSWGTGQETQYF. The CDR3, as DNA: TGCGCCAGCAGCTGGGGGACAGGGCAAGAGACCCAGTACTTC. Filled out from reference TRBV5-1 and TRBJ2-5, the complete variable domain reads KAGVTQTPRYLIKTRGQQVTLSCSPISGHRSVSWYQQTPGQGLQFLFEYFSETQRNKGNFPGRFSGRQFSNSRSEMNVSTLELGDSALYLCASSWGTGQETQYFGPGTRLLVL.

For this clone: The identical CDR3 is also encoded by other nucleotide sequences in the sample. In DNA form, the CDR3 reads TGTGCCAGCAGTGCAACACTAGCGGGAGATGGCACAGATACGCAGTATTTT. Its protein is CASSATLAGDGTDTQYF. The rearrangement uses TRBV6-1 and TRBJ2-3; 11 bases fit TRBD2. This CDR3 spans 17 amino acids. The J segment lost 1 base and the V segment lost 4 bases, leaving 7 bases of the junction unmatched. Germline loops: CDR1 MNHNS, CDR2 SASEGT.

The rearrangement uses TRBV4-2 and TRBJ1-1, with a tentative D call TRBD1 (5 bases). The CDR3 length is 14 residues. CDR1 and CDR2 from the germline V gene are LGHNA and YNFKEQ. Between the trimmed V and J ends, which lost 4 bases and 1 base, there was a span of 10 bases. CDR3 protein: CASSPLTENTEAFF. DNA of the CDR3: TGTGCCAGCAGCCCCCTGACAGAGAACACTGAAGCTTTCTTT.

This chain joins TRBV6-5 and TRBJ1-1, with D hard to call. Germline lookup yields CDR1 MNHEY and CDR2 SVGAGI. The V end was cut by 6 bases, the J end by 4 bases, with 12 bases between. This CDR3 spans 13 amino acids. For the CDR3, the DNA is TGTGCCAGCAGGACGAGTGGTTCCACTGAAGCTTTCTTT. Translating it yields CASRTSGSTEAFF.

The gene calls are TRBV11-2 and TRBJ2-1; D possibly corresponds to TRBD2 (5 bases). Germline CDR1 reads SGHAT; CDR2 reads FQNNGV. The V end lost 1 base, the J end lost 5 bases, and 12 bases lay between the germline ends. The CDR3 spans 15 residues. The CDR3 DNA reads TGTGCCAGCAGCTTAGTGACTAACCGAAACAATGAGCAGTTCTTC. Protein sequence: CASSLVTNRNNEQFF. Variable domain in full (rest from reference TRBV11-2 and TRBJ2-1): EAGVAQSPRYKIIEKRQSVAFWCNPISGHATLYWYQQILGQGPKLLIQFQNNGVVDDSQLPKDRFSAERLKGVDSTLKIQPAKLEDSAVYLCASSLVTNRNNEQFFGPGTRLTVL.

CDR3 residues: CASSFSRVFSDTQYF. The CDR3, as DNA: TGTGCCAGCAGTTTTTCCAGGGTTTTCTCAGATACGCAGTATTTT. The gene calls are TRBV6-5 and TRBJ2-3; D perhaps matches TRBD1 (5 bases). The germline CDR1 and CDR2 sequences are MNHEY and SVGAGI. V was clipped by 4 bases and J by 4 bases, with 15 bases between them. This CDR3 is built from 15 residues.

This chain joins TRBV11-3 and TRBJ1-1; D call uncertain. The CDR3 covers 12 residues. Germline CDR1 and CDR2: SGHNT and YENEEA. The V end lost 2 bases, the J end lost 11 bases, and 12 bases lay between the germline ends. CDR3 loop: CASSLSEDWAFF. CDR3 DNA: TGTGCCAGCAGCTTATCCGAGGACTGGGCTTTCTTT.

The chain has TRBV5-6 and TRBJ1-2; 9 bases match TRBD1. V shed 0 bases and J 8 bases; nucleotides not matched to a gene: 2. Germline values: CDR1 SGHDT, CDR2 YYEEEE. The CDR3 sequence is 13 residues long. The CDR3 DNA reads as TGTGCCAGCAGCTTGGACAGGGGGCTCGGCTACACCTTC. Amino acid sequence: CASSLDRGLGYTF.

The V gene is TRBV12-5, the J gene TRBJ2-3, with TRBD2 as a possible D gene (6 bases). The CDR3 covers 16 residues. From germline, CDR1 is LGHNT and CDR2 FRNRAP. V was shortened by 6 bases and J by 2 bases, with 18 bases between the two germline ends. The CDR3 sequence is CASGGQLGLTTDTQYF. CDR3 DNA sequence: TGTGCTAGTGGCGGCCAACTGGGACTTACCACAGATACGCAGTATTTT.

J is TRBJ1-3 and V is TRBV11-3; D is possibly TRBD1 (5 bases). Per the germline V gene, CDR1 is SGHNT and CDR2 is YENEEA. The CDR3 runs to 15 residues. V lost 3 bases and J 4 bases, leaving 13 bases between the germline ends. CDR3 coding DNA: TGTGCCAGCAGCTTTCGCGGAGGGGTCGGAAACACCATATATTTT. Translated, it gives CASSFRGGVGNTIYF.

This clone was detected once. The CDR3 is CASSHPTGVEQYF. The CDR3 region has the DNA TGTGCCAGCAGCCATCCCACAGGGGTCGAGCAGTACTTC. The chain joins TRBV4-2 to TRBJ2-7, with TRBD1 matching over 7 bases. Unmatched junction bases numbered 5, after V lost 3 bases and J lost 6 bases. Germline lookup yields CDR1 LGHNA and CDR2 YNFKEQ. The CDR3 sequence is 13 residues long.